Below, 19 T cell receptor beta chains from the same sample are listed, as sequenced in a study of monozygotic twins with inflammatory bowel disease. Each CDR3 protein gets one entry in TCRdb, which reprocessed the 5' RACE reads and gives no DNA. The ten most abundant clones cover under 2.5% of a sample with under 150,000 distinct CDR3 sequences. Material: blood. These receptors all stem from a human donor with ulcerative colitis or Crohn's disease, or a healthy co-twin of an affected twin (not recorded which).

V usage is TRBV4-1 and J usage is TRBJ2-2; lacking DNA, the TRBD1 call made by TCRdb goes unchecked. This CDR3 is 15 amino acids long. The germline V gene encodes CDR1 MGHRA and CDR2 YSYEKL. The CDR3 spells CASSQVRGNTGELFF.

The chain carries TRBV27 and TRBJ2-7; TCRdb's D call of TRBD2 is untestable without DNA. The CDR3 runs 13 residues. Per germline, CDR1 MNHEY and CDR2 SMNVEV (reference sequence). The CDR3 spells CASSTSGGYEQYF.

The rearrangement uses TRBV6-5 and TRBJ1-3; TCRdb's D call, TRBD1, is unchecked because there is no DNA. Germline-derived CDR1 and CDR2 are MNHEY and SVGAGI. This CDR3 is built from 16 residues. The CDR3 reads CASSYSSGTPGNTIYF.

V gene TRBV6-1 combines with J gene TRBJ2-1. CDR1 is MNHNS and CDR2 is SASEGT in the germline V gene. The CDR3 is made up of 14 amino acids. Here the CDR3 reads CASSAFPSHNEQFF.

The genes are TRBV20-1 and TRBJ2-5; TCRdb names TRBD2, which stays unverified in the absence of DNA. This CDR3 is built from 16 residues. Germline V lookup: CDR1 DFQATT, CDR2 SNEGSKA (reference sequence). The CDR3 sequence is CSADGLAGGNQETQYF.

The V call is TRBV28, the J call TRBJ2-7; TCRdb designates TRBD1, a call that cannot be tested without DNA. The CDR3 is 15 amino acids. Germline V lookup: CDR1 MDHEN, CDR2 SYDVKM. The CDR3: CASSQEGQPPYEQYF.

The chain couples TRBV5-1 to TRBJ2-1; TCRdb returns TRBD1, unconfirmable since there is no DNA. Germline lookup yields CDR1 SGHRS and CDR2 YFSETQ. This CDR3 comprises 15 residues. CDR3 amino acids: CASSSGTGNFNEQFF.

This sequence joins TRBV20-1 and TRBJ1-2; checking the TCRdb D call of TRBD1 is not possible without DNA. The CDR3 runs 12 residues. CDR1 is DFQATT and CDR2 is SNEGSKA in the germline V gene (reference sequence). The CDR3 reads CRPGQGDYGYTF.

The chain couples TRBV6-5 to TRBJ2-7; TCRdb reports TRBD1, a call that lacks DNA to check it against. The CDR3 spans 15 residues. Germline CDR1 is MNHEY and CDR2 is SVGAGI. The CDR3 here is CASSYEGTAPYEQYF.

This chain links TRBV19 with TRBJ1-1. The CDR3 covers 13 residues. Germline CDR1 LNHDA, CDR2 SQIVND (reference sequence). CDR3 residues: CASSRGPNSEAFF.

The chain recombines TRBV7-9 with TRBJ2-1; TCRdb designates TRBD2, a call that cannot be tested without DNA. The CDR3 sequence is 16 residues long. Germline CDR1 is SEHNR and CDR2 is FQNEAQ (reference sequence). CDR3 protein: CASSSVAGAPYNEQFF.

The CDR3 spells CASTGVMTSNEQFF. The genes are TRBV5-1 and TRBJ2-1; as DNA is missing, the TRBD1 call by TCRdb cannot be tested. Per the germline V gene, CDR1 is SGHRS and CDR2 is YFSETQ. The CDR3 totals 14 residues.

The V and J genes are TRBV7-2 and TRBJ2-5; TCRdb returns TRBD2, unconfirmable since there is no DNA. Germline loops: CDR1 SGHTA, CDR2 FQGNSA. The CDR3 is made up of 12 amino acids. The CDR3 protein is CASSSRVETQYF.

CDR3 loop: CASSPGWSGGIRNTDTQYF. The V gene is TRBV27, the J gene TRBJ2-3; with no DNA, the TCRdb D assignment of TRBD1 cannot be verified. The length of the CDR3 is 19 residues. Per germline, CDR1 MNHEY and CDR2 SMNVEV (reference sequence).

The chain uses TRBV5-1 and TRBJ2-3; lacking DNA, the TRBD2 call made by TCRdb goes unchecked. Germline values: CDR1 SGHRS, CDR2 YFSETQ. This CDR3 has 19 residues. The CDR3 here is CASRPTPSSGGAPPDTQYF.

The chain couples TRBV20-1 to TRBJ1-1; the D call of TRBD1 rests on TCRdb alone, since no DNA is present to check it. The CDR3 covers 14 residues. Looked up from germline, CDR1 is DFQATT and CDR2 is SNEGSKA (reference sequence). CDR3 sequence: CSARDKTGGAAAFF.

The rearrangement uses TRBV4-3 and TRBJ2-5; TCRdb designates TRBD2, a call that cannot be tested without DNA. Germline lookup yields CDR1 LGHNA and CDR2 YSLEER. The CDR3 loop spans 15 amino acids. CDR3 sequence: CASSQESSGEETQYF.

This chain connects TRBV9 to TRBJ2-7. CDR3 length equals 14 residues. CDR1 is SGDLS and CDR2 is YYNGEE in the germline V gene. CDR3 sequence: CASSAQTGTYEQYF.

J is TRBJ1-1 and V is TRBV5-1; TCRdb lists TRBD1, though no DNA is available to test this call. CDR1 and CDR2 (germline): SGHRS, YFSETQ. The CDR3 sequence is 16 residues long. The CDR3 spells CASSQARGFMNTEAFF.